This TCR beta chain was recovered during a study of T-cell reconstitution after alpha-beta-depleted transplantation in children. Unique molecular identifiers were incorporated during preparation of the TCRbeta library. TCRdb re-derived calls from the PCR reads in MiXCR, one entry per CDR3 protein. The sample contains fewer than 130,000 distinct CDR3 sequences, about a tenth of which appear only once. This clonotype was seen many times. The CDR3 runs to 12 residues. Per the germline V gene, CDR1 is MNHEY and CDR2 is SMNVEV (reference sequence). The ends were cut back, 4 bases at V and 1 base at J, with 4 bases in the middle.

The specimen was PBMCs from the stem cell graft donor, collected from the stem cell graft. This sequence originates from a human donor who donated a stem cell graft to a child with acute lymphoblastic leukemia. The rearrangement links TRBV27 to TRBJ2-5, with no clear D. The CDR3: CASSSLQETQYF. Here the CDR3 DNA reads TGTGCCAGCAGTTCCCTCCAAGAGACCCAGTACTTC.